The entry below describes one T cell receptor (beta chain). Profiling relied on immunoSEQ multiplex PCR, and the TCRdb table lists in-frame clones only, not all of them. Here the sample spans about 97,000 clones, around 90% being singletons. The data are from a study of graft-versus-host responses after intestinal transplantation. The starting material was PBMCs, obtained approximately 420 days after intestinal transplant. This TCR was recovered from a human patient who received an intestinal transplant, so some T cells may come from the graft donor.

The CDR3 bases are TGTGCCAGCAGCCACGACAGACCAACTAATGAAAAACTGTTTTTT. As protein: CASSHDRPTNEKLFF. The chain is built from TRBV7-9 and TRBJ1-4; a weak D match, TRBD1 (5 bases). The CDR3 runs 15 residues. CDR1 is SEHNR and CDR2 is FQNEAQ in the germline V gene (reference sequence). V was clipped by 5 bases and J by 0 bases, with 10 bases between them.